This T cell receptor (beta chain) appears in the sequencing data of a study of Ad26.COV2.S vaccination and SARS-CoV-2 variants. About the research overall: Each vaccinee took Ad26.COV2.S intramuscularly, once or twice 56 days apart. Findings and limits, study-wide: Spike-specific TCR breadth in vaccine recipients exceeded that seen in placebo recipients. Vaccine recipients and placebo recipients showed similar non-spike TCR breadth.

As regards this clone: Its specificity is unknown.

Trimming removed 4 bases at V and 7 bases at J, with 16 bases between. The CDR3 is made up of 14 amino acids. Germline loops: CDR1 SGHTA, CDR2 FQGNSA. Treatment specified: some 20 received Ad26.COV2.S at low or high dose, single or two shots; five or six received placebo; per-sample allocation not given. Sample collection was performed on day 63 after the first vaccine or placebo injection. Within Boston, the person who donated was an adult of 18-55 years. Clones were sequenced by immunoSEQ multiplex PCR, and TCRdb holds only the in-frame ones, with some missing. Of fewer than 500,000 clones in the sample, 90% were seen once.

This sequence was found in a person between 18 and 60 years old who received the Ad26.COV2.S COVID-19 vaccine or a placebo. V and J are TRBV7-2 and TRBJ1-2; tentative D call: TRBD1 (6 bases). The sample in question was peripheral blood, obtained in a trial of Ad26.COV2.S vaccine versus placebo. The CDR3 nucleotides are TGTGCCAGCAGCTCTTATATCGAGACAGGTGGCTACACCTTC. Translating gives CASSSYIETGGYTF.